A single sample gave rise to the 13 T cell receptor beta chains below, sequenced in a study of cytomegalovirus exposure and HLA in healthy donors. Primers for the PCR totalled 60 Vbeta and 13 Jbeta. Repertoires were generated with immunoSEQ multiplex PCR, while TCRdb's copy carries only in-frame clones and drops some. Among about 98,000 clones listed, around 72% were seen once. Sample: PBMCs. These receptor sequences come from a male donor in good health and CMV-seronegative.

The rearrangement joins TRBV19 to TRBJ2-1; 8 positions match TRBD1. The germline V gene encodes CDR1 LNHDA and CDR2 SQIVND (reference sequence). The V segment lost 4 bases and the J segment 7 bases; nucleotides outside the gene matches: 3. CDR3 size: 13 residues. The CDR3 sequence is CASSTQGANEQFF. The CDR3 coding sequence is TGTGCCAGTAGTACCCAGGGGGCGAATGAGCAGTTCTTC.

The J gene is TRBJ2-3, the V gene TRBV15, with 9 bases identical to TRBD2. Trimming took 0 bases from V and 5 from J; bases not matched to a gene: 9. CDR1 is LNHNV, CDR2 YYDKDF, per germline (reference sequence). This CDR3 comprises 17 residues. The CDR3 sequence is CATSRDLVAGVEDTQYF. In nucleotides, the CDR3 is TGTGCCACCAGCAGAGATTTGGTAGCGGGAGTGGAAGATACGCAGTATTTT.

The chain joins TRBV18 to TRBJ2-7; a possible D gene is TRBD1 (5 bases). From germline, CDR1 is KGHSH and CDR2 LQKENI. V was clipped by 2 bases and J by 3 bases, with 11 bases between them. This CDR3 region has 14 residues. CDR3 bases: TGTGCCAGCTCACCATTTCCAGGGTACTACGAGCAGTACTTC. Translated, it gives CASSPFPGYYEQYF.

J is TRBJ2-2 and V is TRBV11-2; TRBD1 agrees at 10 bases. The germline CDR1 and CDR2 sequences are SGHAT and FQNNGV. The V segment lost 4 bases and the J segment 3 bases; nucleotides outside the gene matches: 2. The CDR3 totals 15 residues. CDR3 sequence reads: CASSSGTGDTGELFF. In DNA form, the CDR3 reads TGTGCCAGCAGCTCCGGGACAGGGGACACCGGGGAGCTGTTTTTT.

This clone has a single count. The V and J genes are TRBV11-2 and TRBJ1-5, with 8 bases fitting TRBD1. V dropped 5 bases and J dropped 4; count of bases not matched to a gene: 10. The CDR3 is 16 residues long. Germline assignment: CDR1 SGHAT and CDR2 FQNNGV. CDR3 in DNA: TGTGCCAGCAGCGCTCAAAACAGGGGGGGTAATCAGCCCCAGCATTTT. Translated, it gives CASSAQNRGGNQPQHF. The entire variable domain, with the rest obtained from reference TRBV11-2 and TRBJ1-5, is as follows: EAGVAQSPRYKIIEKRQSVAFWCNPISGHATLYWYQQILGQGPKLLIQFQNNGVVDDSQLPKDRFSAERLKGVDSTLKIQPAKLEDSAVYLCASSAQNRGGNQPQHFGDGTRLSIL.

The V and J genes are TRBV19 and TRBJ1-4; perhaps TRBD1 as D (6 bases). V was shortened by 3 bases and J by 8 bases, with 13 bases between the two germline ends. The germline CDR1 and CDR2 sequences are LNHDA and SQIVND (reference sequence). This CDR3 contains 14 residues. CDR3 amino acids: CASSINREGEKLFF. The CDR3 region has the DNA TGTGCCAGTAGTATTAACAGGGAAGGCGAAAAACTGTTTTTT.

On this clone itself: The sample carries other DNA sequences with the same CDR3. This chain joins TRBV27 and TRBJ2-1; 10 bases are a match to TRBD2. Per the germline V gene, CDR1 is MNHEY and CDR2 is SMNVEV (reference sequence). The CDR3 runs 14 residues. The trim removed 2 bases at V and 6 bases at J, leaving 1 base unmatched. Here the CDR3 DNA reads TGTGCCAGCAGTTTACTAGCGGGAGTCAATGAGCAGTTCTTC. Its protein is CASSLLAGVNEQFF.

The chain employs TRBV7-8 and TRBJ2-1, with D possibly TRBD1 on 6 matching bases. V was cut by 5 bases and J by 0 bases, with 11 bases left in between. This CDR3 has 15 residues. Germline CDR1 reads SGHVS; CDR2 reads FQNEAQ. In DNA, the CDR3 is TGTGCCAGCAGCCCTCGGACAGCCTCCTACAATGAGCAGTTCTTC. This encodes CASSPRTASYNEQFF.

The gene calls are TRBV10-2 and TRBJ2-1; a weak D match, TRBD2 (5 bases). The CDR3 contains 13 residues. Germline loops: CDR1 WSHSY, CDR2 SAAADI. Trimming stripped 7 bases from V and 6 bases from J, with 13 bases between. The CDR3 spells CASTQAVLNEQFF. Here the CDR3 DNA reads TGCGCCAGCACTCAAGCGGTACTCAATGAGCAGTTCTTC.

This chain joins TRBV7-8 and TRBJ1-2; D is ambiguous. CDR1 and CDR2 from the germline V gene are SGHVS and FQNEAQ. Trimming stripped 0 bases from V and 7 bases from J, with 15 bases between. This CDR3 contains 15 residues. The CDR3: CASSLAVDGRGGYTF. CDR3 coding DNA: TGTGCCAGCAGCTTAGCCGTGGACGGGAGAGGTGGCTACACCTTC.

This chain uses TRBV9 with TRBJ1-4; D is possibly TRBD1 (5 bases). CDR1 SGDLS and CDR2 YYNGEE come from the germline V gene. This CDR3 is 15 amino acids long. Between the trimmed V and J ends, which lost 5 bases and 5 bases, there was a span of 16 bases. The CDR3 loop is CASSPRGLYNEKLFF. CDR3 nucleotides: TGTGCCAGCAGTCCAAGGGGCCTCTACAATGAAAAACTGTTTTTT.

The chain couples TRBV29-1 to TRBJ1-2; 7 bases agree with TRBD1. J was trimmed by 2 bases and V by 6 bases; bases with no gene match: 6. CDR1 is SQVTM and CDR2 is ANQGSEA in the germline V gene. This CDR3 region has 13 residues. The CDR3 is CSVIQGYNYGYTF. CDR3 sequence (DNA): TGCAGCGTGATACAGGGGTACAACTATGGCTACACCTTC.

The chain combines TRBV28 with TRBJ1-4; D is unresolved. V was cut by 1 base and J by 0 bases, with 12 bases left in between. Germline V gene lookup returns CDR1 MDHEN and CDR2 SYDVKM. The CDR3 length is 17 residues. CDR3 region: CASSLSLPGATNEKLFF. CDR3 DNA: TGTGCCAGCAGTTTATCCCTCCCCGGTGCAACTAATGAAAAACTGTTTTTT.